This TCR beta chain was recovered during a study of T cells after yellow fever vaccination. At the level of the study: Those fractions that held only low numbers of cells were prepared using the SMART-Seq v4 Ultra Low Input RNA kit. Regarding the study as a whole: A weaker secondary response peaked on day 5, the primary on day 15.

Note on this clonotype: Its antigen is unidentified.

MiXCR, applied by TCRdb to the 5' RACE reads, yields one record per CDR3 protein. Found here are about 320,000 distinct CDR3 sequences, 3.5% to 4.5% of them singletons; the top ten hold 15% to 20%. The CDR3 contains 17 residues. This TCR derives from a young man who received the YFV17D yellow fever vaccine. The chain uses TRBV12-2 and TRBJ1-1. TRBV12-2 constitutes a pseudogene. The material was PBMCs, obtained 15 days after the yellow fever booster vaccination. The CDR3 nucleotides read TGTGCAAGTCGAAGAAACCAGGGGCTACGGGAGAACACTGAAGCTTTCTTT. Translation gives CASRRNQGLRENTEAFF.